These 29 T cell receptor beta chains were all obtained from the same sample, sequenced in a study of monozygotic twins with inflammatory bowel disease. TCRdb reprocessed the 5' RACE reads; each CDR3 protein has one entry and no DNA is given. The sample has 200,000 to 250,000 distinct CDR3 sequences; the top ten hold approximately 1.5%. The sequencing input was blood. Receptor source: a human donor with ulcerative colitis or Crohn's disease, or a healthy co-twin of an affected twin (not recorded which).

The rearrangement uses TRBV5-8 and TRBJ1-3. This CDR3 comprises 16 residues. Germline V gene sequence: CDR1 SGHTS, CDR2 YDEGEE. The CDR3 is CASSPQAGRAGNTIYF.

This chain connects TRBV14 to TRBJ2-3; checking the TCRdb D call of TRBD1 is not possible without DNA. CDR3 length: 13 amino acids. Germline V CDR1 and CDR2: SGHDN, FVKESK. The CDR3 here is CASSRQQGDTQYF.

This chain links TRBV7-2 with TRBJ2-5. The germline V gene encodes CDR1 SGHTA and CDR2 FQGNSA. The CDR3 has 13 residues. The CDR3 here is CASSLQFQETQYF. The variable domain in full, completed from reference TRBV7-2 and TRBJ2-5, reads GAGVSQSPSNKVTEKGKDVELRCDPISGHTALYWYRQSLGQGLEFLIYFQGNSAPDKSGLPSDRFSAERTGGSVSTLTIQRTQQEDSAVYLCASSLQFQETQYFGPGTRLLVL.

The chain joins TRBV5-1 to TRBJ2-3; TCRdb selects TRBD1, and the lack of DNA leaves this call unchecked. The CDR3 has 15 residues. The germline gives CDR1 SGHRS, CDR2 YFSETQ. CDR3 sequence: CASSLITGITDTQYF.

The V gene is TRBV12-3 or TRBV12-4, the J gene TRBJ2-3; no DNA is available, so the TRBD1 call from TCRdb remains unchecked. The CDR3 has 15 residues. The CDR3 loop reads CASSLNVRGTDTQYF.

The chain couples TRBV5-6 to TRBJ1-2. The CDR3 has 13 residues. Germline V gene lookup returns CDR1 SGHDT and CDR2 YYEEEE. CDR3 amino acids: CASSLGRRGGYTF.

The gene calls are TRBV12-5 and TRBJ1-2. This CDR3 has 14 residues. The germline CDR1 and CDR2 sequences are LGHNT and FRNRAP. The CDR3 reads CASGLSGGGYGYTF.

The V call is TRBV12-3 or TRBV12-4, the J call TRBJ1-5. The CDR3 extends over 12 amino acids. The CDR3 here is CASSSMNQPQHF.

This chain joins TRBV18 and TRBJ1-5; the TCRdb D gene call, TRBD1, has no DNA to confirm it. This CDR3 spans 17 amino acids. CDR1 KGHSH and CDR2 LQKENI come from the germline V gene. CDR3 in amino acids: CASSQDREGLGGQPQHF.

The rearrangement joins TRBV20-1 to TRBJ1-5; TCRdb's D call, TRBD1, is unchecked because there is no DNA. This CDR3 is 14 amino acids long. Germline V lookup: CDR1 DFQATT, CDR2 SNEGSKA (reference sequence). This CDR3 reads CSARAGQVRQPQHF.

This sequence joins TRBV5-1 and TRBJ2-5; absent DNA, TCRdb's TRBD1 call cannot be checked. Per the germline V gene, CDR1 is SGHRS and CDR2 is YFSETQ. The CDR3 covers 14 residues. The CDR3 loop is CASSFGTLGETQYF.

The chain has TRBV7-2 and TRBJ1-2; the D call of TRBD1 rests on TCRdb alone, since no DNA is present to check it. This CDR3 comprises 15 residues. Germline V gene lookup returns CDR1 SGHTA and CDR2 FQGNSA. The CDR3 sequence is CASSFRPEDIYGYTF. The variable domain in full, completed from reference TRBV7-2 and TRBJ1-2, reads GAGVSQSPSNKVTEKGKDVELRCDPISGHTALYWYRQSLGQGLEFLIYFQGNSAPDKSGLPSDRFSAERTGGSVSTLTIQRTQQEDSAVYLCASSFRPEDIYGYTFGSGTRLTVV.

The chain is built from TRBV5-1 and TRBJ2-5; with no DNA, the TCRdb D assignment of TRBD2 cannot be verified. Germline loops: CDR1 SGHRS, CDR2 YFSETQ. The CDR3 is 15 amino acids. The CDR3 sequence is CASSSGQLGSETQYF.

The CDR3 loop is CAISEPPGGAIHEQFF. This rearrangement joins TRBV10-3 to TRBJ2-1; checking the TCRdb D call of TRBD1 is not possible without DNA. The length of the CDR3 is 16 residues. Germline V lookup: CDR1 ENHRY, CDR2 SYGVKD.

The chain combines TRBV12-3 or TRBV12-4 with TRBJ1-2; TCRdb picks TRBD1, but there is no DNA to check that call. The CDR3 consists of 16 residues. The CDR3 loop reads CASFSRQGEGNYGYTF.

The rearrangement joins TRBV7-9 to TRBJ2-1. In germline, CDR1 is SEHNR, CDR2 FQNEAQ (reference sequence). This CDR3 spans 15 amino acids. This chain's CDR3 is CASSLGQITYNEQFF.

V usage is TRBV12-3 or TRBV12-4 and J usage is TRBJ1-5; the D call from TCRdb, TRBD1, cannot be confirmed without DNA. The CDR3 is 15 amino acids. The CDR3 loop reads CASSLSGQGNQPQHF.

The gene calls are TRBV5-6 and TRBJ2-3. The germline CDR1 and CDR2 sequences are SGHDT and YYEEEE. This CDR3 spans 11 amino acids. The CDR3 loop is CASSLGNTQYF.

The V gene is TRBV4-2, the J gene TRBJ2-3; TCRdb reports TRBD2, a call that lacks DNA to check it against. Germline CDR1 LGHNA, CDR2 YNFKEQ. The CDR3 is 21 residues long. Here the CDR3 reads CASSQVIAGGPSLSPTDTQYF.

The chain uses TRBV15 and TRBJ1-2. CDR1 is LNHNV, CDR2 YYDKDF, per germline (reference sequence). The CDR3 has 14 residues. This CDR3 reads CATSGSETFYGYTF.

The chain carries TRBV20-1 and TRBJ2-5. Germline CDR1 DFQATT, CDR2 SNEGSKA (reference sequence). This CDR3 is 13 amino acids long. The CDR3 protein is CSARDTGQETQYF.

J is TRBJ1-6 and V is TRBV3-1; the D gene TCRdb calls, TRBD1, cannot be checked with no DNA. The CDR3 consists of 17 residues. Germline assignment: CDR1 LGHDT and CDR2 YNNKEL (reference sequence). This CDR3 is CASSPYPGQGLNSPLHF.

The chain is built from TRBV5-1 and TRBJ2-7. This CDR3 region has 13 residues. Per the germline V gene, CDR1 is SGHRS and CDR2 is YFSETQ. The CDR3 sequence is CASRDGVAYEQYF.

CDR3 in amino acids: CASSQGRRSYGYTF. V is TRBV3-1 and J is TRBJ1-2. Germline V lookup: CDR1 LGHDT, CDR2 YNNKEL (reference sequence). The CDR3 runs 14 residues.

This rearrangement joins TRBV5-6 to TRBJ2-1; TCRdb's D call of TRBD1 is untestable without DNA. Germline lookup yields CDR1 SGHDT and CDR2 YYEEEE. The CDR3 is 14 amino acids. The CDR3 reads CASSLEVRGNEQFF.

This chain links TRBV20-1 with TRBJ1-1. The CDR3 totals 12 residues. Germline V lookup: CDR1 DFQATT, CDR2 SNEGSKA (reference sequence). CDR3: CSASMANTEAFF.

The chain carries TRBV20-1 and TRBJ2-3; TCRdb's D call, TRBD2, is unchecked because there is no DNA. CDR3 length equals 16 residues. CDR1 is DFQATT and CDR2 is SNEGSKA in the germline V gene (reference sequence). CDR3 amino acids: CSSRLSSGGAPDTQYF.

The V and J genes are TRBV5-8 and TRBJ1-1. CDR1 and CDR2 from the germline V gene are SGHTS and YDEGEE. CDR3 length: 14 amino acids. CDR3 sequence reads: CASGAAVLNTEAFF.

The rearrangement uses TRBV6-1 and TRBJ2-1; the D call of TRBD1 rests on TCRdb alone, since no DNA is present to check it. This CDR3 region has 14 residues. Germline V lookup: CDR1 MNHNS, CDR2 SASEGT. The CDR3 loop reads CASRDRGDYNEQFF.